This T cell receptor beta chain came from a study of cytomegalovirus exposure and HLA in healthy donors. With 60 Vbeta and 13 Jbeta primers, the PCR was carried out. Profiled with immunoSEQ multiplex PCR; TCRdb holds only in-frame clones, not every one. The repertoire holds around 150,000 clones, 70% to 90% seen once, with 7% in the top ten. Of note for this clone: What it binds is not known.

Points from the study as a whole: CMV serostatus was the sole immune exposure data available.

V gave up 7 bases and J gave up 5 bases; unmatched junction bases: 5. The length of the CDR3 is 13 residues. Germline CDR1 is WSHSY and CDR2 is SAAADI. The clonotype comes from a woman in her twenties or thirties in good health and CMV-seropositive. The V and J genes are TRBV10-2 and TRBJ2-7; 10 bases are a match to TRBD1. Material: PBMCs. In DNA form, the CDR3 reads TGCGCCAGCACCGACAGGGGGCGGAACGAGCAGTACTTC. This codes for CASTDRGRNEQYF.